This TCR beta chain was sequenced during a study of T cells in Graves' hyperthyroidism and ophthalmopathy. Study results and limitations: Most clonotypes expanded in thyroid above 0.001 were likewise present in blood.

Based on clinical symptoms, serum thyroxine and TRAb, thyroid ultrasound and orbital computed tomography, diagnoses were reached. This clonotype was seen ten or more times. Its specificity is unknown. V shed 4 bases, J shed 2 bases, and the junction held 4 bases outside the gene matches. Germline V gene data show CDR1 as LNHDA and CDR2 as SQIVND (reference sequence). The CDR3 has 17 residues. Amplification yielded TCR beta CDR3 regions, with RNA transcripts as the source. The HTBI primer set served for first-round RT-PCR of the TCR CDR3. TCRdb recomputed calls from the multiplex PCR reads with MiXCR, one row per CDR3 protein. The repertoire holds 650,000 to 850,000 distinct CDR3 sequences, with around 19% as singletons.

The TCR sequence derives from a woman aged 45-65 years with Graves' hyperthyroidism that later progressed to Graves' ophthalmopathy. The specimen sequenced was blood. The gene calls are TRBV19 and TRBJ2-2, with 13 positions matching TRBD2. CDR3 bases: TGTGCCAGTAGTAACGGACTAGCGGGGGCCAACACCGGGGAGCTGTTTTTT. This gives the protein CASSNGLAGANTGELFF.